Following are 8 T cell receptor beta chains from one sample sequenced in a study of regulatory T cells in long-lasting Graves disease. Assembly of TCR beta libraries relied on iRepertoire HTBI primers together with Arm-PCR of CDR3 regions. MiXCR, run by TCRdb on the multiplex PCR reads, gives a single entry per CDR3 protein. The sample gives roughly 500,000 distinct CDR3 sequences, 12% of which show up once; around 9.3% is in the top ten. The time point was: newly diagnosed GD, antithyroid drugs for less than 3 months. There was RNA extracted from PBMCs, and the TCR library was made from it. These same data were also listed under a study on T cells in Graves' hyperthyroidism and ophthalmopathy.

This sample comprised peripheral blood mononuclear cells (PBMCs), obtained at new diagnosis, from a patient treated with antithyroid drugs. These receptors all come from a woman aged 25 to 39 with Graves disease.

This clonotype has at least ten counts. J is TRBJ2-7 and V is TRBV19; no reliable D call. The CDR3 has 15 amino acids. V lost 1 base to trimming and J lost 4 bases, with 14 bases between them. CDR1 LNHDA and CDR2 SQIVND come from the germline V gene (reference sequence). Here the CDR3 DNA reads TGTGCCAGTAGTATAGTCGGGCAGGATGGGTACGAGCAGTACTTC. It specifies CASSIVGQDGYEQYF.

The J gene is TRBJ2-2, the V gene TRBV7-9; D not resolved. CDR3 length equals 15 residues. CDR1 and CDR2 from the germline V gene are SEHNR and FQNEAQ (reference sequence). Deletions cut 5 bases from V and 4 bases from J, with 14 bases between. In DNA, the CDR3 is TGTGCCAGCAGCAATCCAAGTGGCATCACCGGGGAGCTGTTTTTT. Its protein is CASSNPSGITGELFF.

A few counts support this clonotype. The chain couples TRBV11-2 to TRBJ1-4, with D tentatively TRBD1 (5 bases). Per germline, CDR1 SGHAT and CDR2 FQNNGV. This CDR3 contains 13 residues. The germline V and J ends were trimmed by 4 bases and 7 bases, with 10 bases remaining between them. The CDR3 here is CASSSGLGEKLFF. The CDR3 region has the DNA TGTGCCAGCAGCTCGGGACTTGGTGAAAAACTGTTTTTT.

The rearrangement uses TRBV9 and TRBJ1-2; 12 bases match TRBD1. V shed 2 bases, J shed 2 bases, and the junction held 7 bases outside the gene matches. This CDR3 is built from 17 residues. The V gene's germline CDR1 is SGDLS and CDR2 YYNGEE. CDR3 residues: CASSVTGTGGFNYGYTF. The DNA of the CDR3 is TGTGCCAGCAGCGTTACCGGGACAGGGGGCTTCAACTATGGCTACACCTTC.

Comments on this clonotype: A much larger clone differs by one base, so this may be a read error. The chain combines TRBV9 with TRBJ1-3; D is possibly TRBD1 (5 bases). Germline V gene lookup returns CDR1 SGDLS and CDR2 YYNGEE. This CDR3 is built from 15 residues. CDR3 nucleotide sequence: TGTGCCAGCAGCCAAGCAGGGTCGAAAGGAAACGCCATATATTTT. Translation gives CASSQAGSKGNAIYF.

This clonotype was found many times. This rearrangement joins TRBV28 to TRBJ2-7; D may be TRBD1 (5 bases). Deletions cut 3 bases from V and 0 bases from J, with 9 bases between. There are 14 residues in the CDR3. Germline V gene sequence: CDR1 MDHEN, CDR2 SYDVKM. This CDR3 is CASSLAQGSYEQYF. The CDR3 DNA follows: TGTGCCAGCAGTTTGGCCCAGGGCTCCTACGAGCAGTACTTC.

In this sample, this clonotype turned up once. J is TRBJ2-5 and V is TRBV9; TRBD2 might be the D (6 bases). Deletions cut 4 bases from V and 5 bases from J, with 18 bases between. The CDR3 is 15 residues long. Per the germline V gene, CDR1 is SGDLS and CDR2 is YYNGEE. In nucleotides, the CDR3 is TGTGCCAGCAGCTTCCCGGAACTAGCCGGGGAGACCCAGTACTTC. Protein sequence: CASSFPELAGETQYF.

This clonotype came up a few times. A much larger clonotype is one base distant, so this may be a read error. The J gene is TRBJ2-1, the V gene TRBV7-9; D is uncertain. Germline V gives CDR1 SEHNR, CDR2 FQNEAQ (reference sequence). Trimming left V 1 base short and J 5 bases short, with 6 bases between. The CDR3 runs 13 residues. CDR3 nucleotide sequence: TGTGCCAGCAGCTTAGAACCGAACAATGAGCAGTTCTTC. Its protein is CASSLEPNNEQFF.